The 9 T cell receptor beta chains reported below all come from one sample, sequenced in a study of blood T cells in healthy people across ages. For the second PCR, which ran for 7 to 11 cycles, a sample-barcoded 5' primer and a J-beta primer mix were used. MiXCR, run by TCRdb on the 5' RACE reads, gives a single entry per CDR3 protein. The sample carries around 800,000 distinct CDR3 sequences, around 45% recorded once. The material sequenced was blood. All receptors derive from an elderly man in good health.

This clonotype was seen only a few times. J is TRBJ2-1 and V is TRBV28, with D uncertain. Germline CDR1 reads MDHEN; CDR2 reads SYDVKM. The CDR3 is 14 residues long. The germline V and J ends were trimmed by 1 base and 4 bases, with 8 bases remaining between them. The CDR3 nucleotides are TGTGCCAGCAGTTTATACGGAGTATACAATGAGCAGTTCTTC. It specifies CASSLYGVYNEQFF.

V is TRBV7-2 and J is TRBJ2-1; maybe TRBD2 (6 bases). Trimming cost V 4 bases and J 2 bases, with 15 bases left between them. The CDR3 is made up of 16 amino acids. Germline CDR1 is SGHTA and CDR2 is FQGNSA. CDR3 nucleotides: TGTGCCAGCAGCTCCCGGAGTAGCGGAGCCTACAATGAGCAGTTCTTC. It yields the protein CASSSRSSGAYNEQFF. The whole variable domain, remainder taken from reference TRBV7-2 and TRBJ2-1, is GAGVSQSPSNKVTEKGKDVELRCDPISGHTALYWYRQSLGQGLEFLIYFQGNSAPDKSGLPSDRFSAERTGGSVSTLTIQRTQQEDSAVYLCASSSRSSGAYNEQFFGPGTRLTVL.

V gene TRBV12-3 or TRBV12-4 combines with J gene TRBJ1-6; D remains unclear. This CDR3 contains 12 residues. With 8 bases removed from V and 7 bases from J, the gap between germline ends came to 9 bases. The CDR3 is CASSQQNSPLHF. The CDR3 DNA is TGTGCCAGCTCACAGCAGAATTCACCCCTCCACTTT.

In its sample, this clonotype was seen a few times. The chain uses TRBV4-3 and TRBJ2-4; the match to TRBD2 covers 7 bases. The J call is doubtful: the DNA matches TRBJ2-7 better. The germline CDR1 and CDR2 sequences are LGHNA and YSLEER. CDR3 length: 16 residues. Here the CDR3 reads CASSQAIVGGAYEQYF. The DNA for the CDR3 is TGCGCCAGCAGCCAGGCTATCGTGGGGGGGGCCTACGAGCAGTACTTC.

Concerning this clonotype: One end of the junction is discordant with germline, which a read error may explain. The CDR3 DNA reads as TGCGCCAGCAGCCAGAATACCGGGACACACAATCAGCCCCAGCATTTT. Its protein product is CASSQNTGTHNQPQHF. This chain uses TRBV7-2 with TRBJ1-5; the D gene is possibly TRBD1 (6 bases). Germline V gene sequence: CDR1 SGHTA, CDR2 FQGNSA. There are 16 residues in the CDR3.

This clonotype was observed at least ten times. The chain links TRBV29-1 to TRBJ2-7; TRBD2 matches 11 bases. The V and J ends lost 1 base and 4 bases, in that order; junction bases with no gene match: 9. Germline-derived CDR1 and CDR2 are SQVTM and ANQGSEA. This CDR3 has 16 residues. This CDR3 reads CSVEVGGTSGGYEQYF. The CDR3 nucleotides read TGCAGCGTTGAAGTCGGAGGGACTAGCGGAGGTTACGAGCAGTACTTC.

As DNA, the CDR3 is TGTGCCAGCAGCCTCTCAGGCTCCTACAATGAGCAGTACTTC. Translated: CASSLSGSYNEQYF. V is TRBV9 and J is TRBJ2-7; D unresolved. The germline V gene has CDR1 SGDLS and CDR2 YYNGEE. Trimming stripped 4 bases from V and 7 bases from J, with 18 bases between. The CDR3 totals 14 residues. The full variable domain, with the rest looked up from reference TRBV9 and TRBJ2-7, is DSGVTQTPKHLITATGQRVTLRCSPRSGDLSVYWYQQSLDQGLQFLIQYYNGEERAKGNILERFSAQQFPDLHSELNLSSLELGDSALYFCASSLSGSYNEQYFGPGTRLTVT.

This clonotype was counted a few times. J is TRBJ2-1 and V is TRBV10-3; 8 nucleotides align to TRBD1. This CDR3 is built from 14 residues. V lost 5 bases to trimming and J lost 8 bases; unmatched junction nucleotides: 8. Germline lookup yields CDR1 ENHRY and CDR2 SYGVKD. The CDR3: CAISLGRGPDEQFF. CDR3 DNA: TGTGCCATCAGTCTGGGCAGGGGGCCGGATGAGCAGTTCTTC.

The chain joins TRBV11-2 to TRBJ1-6; no firm D call. Per the germline V gene, CDR1 is SGHAT and CDR2 is FQNNGV. CDR3 length equals 13 residues. With 0 bases removed from V and 17 bases from J, the gap between germline ends came to 14 bases. This chain's CDR3 is CASSLDLPRRIHF. CDR3 DNA: TGTGCCAGCAGCTTAGATCTTCCGAGAAGGATCCACTTT.